What follows is one TCR beta chain and its context. These data come from a study of technical replicates of blood from several donors. In germline, CDR1 is SGHRS, CDR2 YFSETQ. This CDR3 spans 14 amino acids. V trimming: 0 bases; J trimming: 6 bases; junction bases outside the gene matches: 3. Measured with immunoSEQ multiplex PCR; TCRdb has only the in-frame clones, and not every one. The table shows tens of thousands of clones, with approximately 92% occurring only once. The sequence was obtained from a human donor in good health. Sequences were obtained from T cells isolated from PBMCs. The V and J genes are TRBV5-1 and TRBJ2-7, with TRBD1 identical over 10 bases. The CDR3 DNA reads as TGCGCCAGCAGCTTGGGGGACAGGGGTACCGAGCAGTACTTC. It translates to CASSLGDRGTEQYF.